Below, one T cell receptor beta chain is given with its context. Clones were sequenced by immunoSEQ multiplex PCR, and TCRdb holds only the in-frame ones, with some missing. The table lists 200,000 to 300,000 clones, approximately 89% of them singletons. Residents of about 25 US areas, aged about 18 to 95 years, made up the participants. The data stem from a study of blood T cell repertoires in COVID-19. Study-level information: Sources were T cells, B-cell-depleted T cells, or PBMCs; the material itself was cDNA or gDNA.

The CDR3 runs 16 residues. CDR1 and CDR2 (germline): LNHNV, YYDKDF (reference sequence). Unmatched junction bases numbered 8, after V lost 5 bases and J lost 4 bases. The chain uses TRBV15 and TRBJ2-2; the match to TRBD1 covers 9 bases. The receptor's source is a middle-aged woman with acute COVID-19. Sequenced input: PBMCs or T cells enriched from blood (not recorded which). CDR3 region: CATSRTGARITGELFF. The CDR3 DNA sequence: TGTGCCACCAGCCGGACAGGGGCGAGGATCACCGGGGAGCTGTTTTTT.